These 10 T cell receptor beta chains were sequenced from one sample in a study of T cell repertoires in cytomegalovirus infection. TCRdb redid the calling of the reads with MiXCR, one entry per CDR3 protein. Counted here are hundreds of thousands of distinct CDR3 sequences, 40% to 50% occurring once; the ten biggest clones make up around two fifths. Their recognized antigens are unknown. The sample in question was cultured PBMCs, obtained from culture after CMV antigen stimulation. The receptors shown here come from a human donor in good health (CMV status not recorded). Some clones in this sample may be carry-over from other donors' samples.

V is TRBV6-1 and J is TRBJ2-2, with a possible D match to TRBD2 (5 bases). V gave up 5 bases and J gave up 3 bases, with 16 bases separating them. CDR3 size: 16 residues. Germline V gives CDR1 MNHNS, CDR2 SASEGT. The DNA of the CDR3 is TGTGCCAGCAGTCCCCTCGACCCGGGGTACACCGGGGAGCTGTTTTTT. This encodes CASSPLDPGYTGELFF.

CDR3 sequence reads: CASSSPMGADTDTQYF. The CDR3 DNA follows: TGTGCCAGCAGCTCCCCTATGGGGGCGGACACAGATACGCAGTATTTT. V usage is TRBV5-4 and J usage is TRBJ2-3; TRBD1 might be the D (6 bases). The length of the CDR3 is 16 residues. Looked up from germline, CDR1 is SGHNT and CDR2 is YYREEE (reference sequence). Trimming removed 3 bases at V and 2 bases at J, with 16 bases between.

V is TRBV11-2 and J is TRBJ1-1; D not certain. The CDR3 is 13 amino acids. V lost 2 bases and J 4 bases, leaving 8 bases between the germline ends. From germline, CDR1 is SGHAT and CDR2 FQNNGV. Written as DNA, the CDR3 is TGTGCCAGCAGCTTACCGCGGGGCACTGAAGCTTTCTTT. The encoded protein is CASSLPRGTEAFF.

The V call is TRBV7-1, the J call TRBJ2-7; TRBD1 matches 8 bases. TRBV7-1 falls under the ORF class, with uncertain function. The V and J ends lost 7 bases and 4 bases, in that order; junction bases with no gene match: 15. This CDR3 region has 16 residues. DNA of the CDR3: TGTGCCAGCAACTCCAACAGGAACGGACAGGGTTACGAGCAGTACTTC. It encodes CASNSNRNGQGYEQYF.

There are a few counts of this clonotype. The V call is TRBV27, the J call TRBJ1-1; no firm D call. The V gene's germline CDR1 is MNHEY and CDR2 SMNVEV (reference sequence). This CDR3 is built from 15 residues. The V end was cut by 6 bases, the J end by 4 bases, with 18 bases between. CDR3 DNA: TGTGCCAGCAGCCGCCCCCGCGGGTCATCCACTGAAGCTTTCTTT. This encodes CASSRPRGSSTEAFF.

This clonotype was recorded at least ten times. The chain carries TRBV7-2 and TRBJ2-5; TRBD2 might be the D (5 bases). Germline-derived CDR1 and CDR2 are SGHTA and FQGNSA. The V gene lost 5 bases and the J gene lost 5 bases, with 12 bases spanning the gap. CDR3 length: 13 amino acids. DNA for the CDR3: TGTGCCAGCAGCCCCACTAGAGAGGAGACCCAGTACTTC. It encodes CASSPTREETQYF.

This clonotype appeared a single time. The chain is built from TRBV20-1 and TRBJ1-6; tentative D call: TRBD1 (5 bases). The V gene's germline CDR1 is DFQATT and CDR2 SNEGSKA (reference sequence). CDR3 length: 16 amino acids. Trimming pared 0 bases from V and 8 bases from J, leaving 17 bases between. CDR3 nucleotides: TGCAGTGCTAGAGATCGCTCAGGGAATACGCATTCACCCCTCCACTTT. Protein: CSARDRSGNTHSPLHF.

The chain employs TRBV12-3 or TRBV12-4 and TRBJ2-4; 9 positions match TRBD1. The junction had 5 bases not matched to a gene; V was cut back by 3 bases and J by 8 bases. The CDR3 is made up of 14 amino acids. CDR3 nucleotides: TGTGCCAGCAGTTTTCGGGACAGGGACGACATTCAGTACTTC. Translated: CASSFRDRDDIQYF.

V usage is TRBV12-3 or TRBV12-4 and J usage is TRBJ2-1; 8 bases are a match to TRBD1. CDR3 length: 17 residues. V shed 1 base, J shed 10 bases, and the junction held 15 bases outside the gene matches. The CDR3 DNA reads as TGTGCCAGCAGTTTAGGGACAGGGCTACTGGTGTCAGAGGAGCAGTTCTTC. Its protein product is CASSLGTGLLVSEEQFF.

The chain is built from TRBV6-6 and TRBJ1-1; D unclear. The CDR3 extends over 13 amino acids. Trimming removed 7 bases at V and 0 bases at J, with 9 bases between. Looked up from germline, CDR1 is MNHNY and CDR2 is SVGAGI (reference sequence). The CDR3 spells CASTYFVNTEAFF. The CDR3 nucleotides are TGTGCCAGCACTTATTTCGTGAACACTGAAGCTTTCTTT.